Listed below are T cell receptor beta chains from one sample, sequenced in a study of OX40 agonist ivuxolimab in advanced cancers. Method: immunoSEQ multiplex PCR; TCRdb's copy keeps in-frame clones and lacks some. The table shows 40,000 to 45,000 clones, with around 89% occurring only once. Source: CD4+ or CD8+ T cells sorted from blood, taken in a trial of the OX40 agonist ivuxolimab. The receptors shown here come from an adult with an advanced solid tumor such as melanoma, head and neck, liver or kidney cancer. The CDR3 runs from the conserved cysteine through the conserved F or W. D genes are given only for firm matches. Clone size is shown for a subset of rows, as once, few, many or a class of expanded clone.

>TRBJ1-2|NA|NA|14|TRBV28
CASRPGQLNYGYTF
TGTGCCAGCAGACCGGGACAATTAAACTATGGCTACACCTTC
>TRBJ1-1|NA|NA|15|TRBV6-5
CASSYLGGTNTEAFF
TGTGCCAGCAGTTACTTAGGGGGAACGAACACTGAAGCTTTCTTT
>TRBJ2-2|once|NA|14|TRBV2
CASGRGTAPGELFF
TGTGCCAGTGGACGAGGGACTGCGCCCGGGGAGCTGTTTTTT
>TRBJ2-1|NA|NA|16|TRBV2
CASSEWGDFTYNEQFF
TGTGCCAGCAGTGAATGGGGGGATTTTACCTACAATGAGCAGTTCTTC
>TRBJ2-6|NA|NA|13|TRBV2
CATSSVGANVLTF
TGTGCCACCTCCTCGGTCGGGGCCAACGTCCTGACTTTC
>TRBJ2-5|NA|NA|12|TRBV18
CASSPGEETQYF
TGTGCCAGCTCACCGGGGGAGGAGACCCAGTACTTC
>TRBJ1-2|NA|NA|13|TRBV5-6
CASSSGPQRGYTF
TGTGCCAGCAGCTCGGGCCCCCAAAGGGGCTACACCTTC
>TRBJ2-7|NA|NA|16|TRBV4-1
CASSQGFLLDPYEQYF
TGCGCCAGCAGCCAAGGGTTCCTTCTCGACCCCTACGAGCAGTACTTC
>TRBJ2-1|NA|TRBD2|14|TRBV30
CAWRGRENYNEQFF
TGTGCCTGGAGGGGGCGGGAGAACTACAATGAGCAGTTCTTC
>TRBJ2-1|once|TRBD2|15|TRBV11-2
CASSFGLAGGHEQFF
TGTGCCAGCAGCTTCGGACTAGCGGGAGGACATGAGCAGTTCTTC
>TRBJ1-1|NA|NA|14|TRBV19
CASSMGGENTEAFF
TGTGCCAGTAGTATGGGCGGGGAGAACACTGAAGCTTTCTTT
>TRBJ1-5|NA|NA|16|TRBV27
CASSPWGDRVRQPQHF
TGTGCCAGCAGCCCATGGGGGGATCGGGTCAGGCAGCCCCAGCATTTT
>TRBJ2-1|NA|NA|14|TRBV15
CATSFAGRYNEQFF
TGTGCCACCTCGTTCGCGGGAAGGTACAATGAGCAGTTCTTC
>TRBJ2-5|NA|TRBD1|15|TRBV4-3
CASSQGQGAGETQYF
TGCGCCAGCAGCCAGGGACAGGGGGCGGGTGAGACCCAGTACTTC
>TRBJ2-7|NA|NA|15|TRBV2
CASRQASGAGYEQYF
TGTGCCAGCAGACAGGCGTCGGGGGCTGGCTACGAGCAGTACTTC
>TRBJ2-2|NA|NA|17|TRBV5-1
CASSLEIGQANTGELFF
TGCGCCAGCAGCTTGGAGATAGGACAAGCGAACACCGGGGAGCTGTTTTTT
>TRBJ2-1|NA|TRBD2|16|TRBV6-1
CASSVLAGLSYNEQFF
TGTGCCAGCAGTGTTCTAGCGGGGCTCTCCTACAATGAGCAGTTCTTC
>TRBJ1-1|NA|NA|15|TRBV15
CATSRDSGENTEAFF
TGTGCCACCAGCAGAGATTCAGGAGAGAACACTGAAGCTTTCTTT